This is a list of T cell receptor beta chains from one sample in a study of graft-versus-host responses after intestinal transplantation. Profiled with immunoSEQ multiplex PCR; TCRdb holds only in-frame clones, not every one. Altogether tens of thousands of clones are present, roughly 95% being singletons, with the ten largest covering under 0.25%. The antigens for these receptors are not known. The sequencing here drew on unstimulated CD8+ T cells sorted from spleen or lymph node cells, taken before transplant. The receptors were sampled from a human donor who was the organ donor for an intestinal transplant. Each CDR3 is given with its conserved first and last residue. A D gene is named only where the DNA matches it firmly. The size of a clone is reported for some rows only, either as once, few or many, or as a class for expanded clones.

TRBV19	TRBJ2-7	NA	NA	CASSIQDSYEQYF	TGTGCCAGTAGTATCCAGGACTCCTACGAGCAGTACTTC
TRBV11-2	TRBJ2-7	NA	NA	CASSLQGYEQYF	TGTGCCAGCAGCTTACAGGGTTACGAGCAGTACTTC
TRBV4-3	TRBJ1-5	TRBD1	once	CASSQQTGFNQPQHF	TGCGCCAGCAGCCAACAGACAGGGTTCAATCAGCCCCAGCATTTT
TRBV5-1	TRBJ1-1	NA	NA	CASSLGTELSTEAFF	TGCGCCAGCAGCCTTGGGACCGAGTTGAGCACTGAAGCTTTCTTT
TRBV18	TRBJ2-2	NA	NA	CASSPPMGGSGELFF	TGTGCCAGCTCACCACCGATGGGGGGCTCCGGGGAGCTGTTTTTT
TRBV10-3	TRBJ2-7	NA	NA	CAISEDRQTYEQYF	TGTGCCATCAGTGAGGACAGGCAAACCTACGAGCAGTACTTC
TRBV28	TRBJ1-1	NA	NA	CASSLQGYTEAFF	TGTGCCAGCAGTTTACAGGGGTACACTGAAGCTTTCTTT
TRBV6-5	TRBJ2-2	TRBD2	NA	CASSSGTTNTGELFF	TGTGCCAGCAGCTCCGGGACTACCAACACCGGGGAGCTGTTTTTT
TRBV5-6	TRBJ2-7	NA	NA	CASSSDVLVTSNSYEQYF	TGTGCCAGCAGCTCGGACGTTCTAGTAACTTCGAATTCCTACGAGCAGTACTTC
TRBV4-1	TRBJ1-5	NA	once	CASSQSEGVSNQPQHF	TGCGCCAGCAGCCAATCTGAAGGGGTGAGCAATCAGCCCCAGCATTTT
TRBV28	TRBJ2-7	NA	NA	CASSQEAWEQYF	TGTGCCAGCAGTCAGGAGGCTTGGGAGCAGTACTTC